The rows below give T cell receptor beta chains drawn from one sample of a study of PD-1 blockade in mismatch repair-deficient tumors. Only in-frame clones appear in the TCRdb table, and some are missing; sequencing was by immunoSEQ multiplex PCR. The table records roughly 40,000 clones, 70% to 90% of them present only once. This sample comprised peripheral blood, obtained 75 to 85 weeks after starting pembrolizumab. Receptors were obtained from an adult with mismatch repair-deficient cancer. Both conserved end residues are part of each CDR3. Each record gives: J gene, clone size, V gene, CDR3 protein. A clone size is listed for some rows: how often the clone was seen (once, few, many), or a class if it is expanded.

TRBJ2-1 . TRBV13 CASSLEQGGNNEQFF
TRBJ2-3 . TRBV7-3 CASSRPGSADTQYF
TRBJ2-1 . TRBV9 CASSIGSEQFF
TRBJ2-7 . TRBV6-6 CASNPRQGSAYEQYF
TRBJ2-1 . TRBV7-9 CASSLRLAGALGAYNEQFF
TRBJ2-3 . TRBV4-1 CASRVETVRLTDTQYF
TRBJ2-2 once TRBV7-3 CASSLLAGPEELFF
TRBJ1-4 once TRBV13 CASSLSSRNEKLFF
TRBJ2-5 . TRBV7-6 CASSLAPASGGETQYF
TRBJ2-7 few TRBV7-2 CASSGQGAVNEQYF
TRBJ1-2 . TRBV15 CATSRFDGYTF
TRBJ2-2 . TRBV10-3 CAISEGWGTRNTGELFF
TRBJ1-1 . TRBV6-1 CASSEGARTEAFF
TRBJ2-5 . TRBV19 CATTRQETQYF
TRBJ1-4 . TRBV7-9 CASSNQGSNEKLFF
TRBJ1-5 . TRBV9 CASSGMGSNQPQHF
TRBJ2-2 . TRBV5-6 CASRFRDRGGTGELFF
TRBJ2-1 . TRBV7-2 CASSRSGRAHNEQFF
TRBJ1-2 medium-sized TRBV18 CASSPPRGLNYGYTF
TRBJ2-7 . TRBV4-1 CASSQDTRVAYEQYF
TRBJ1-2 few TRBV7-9 CASSLGGRNYGYTF
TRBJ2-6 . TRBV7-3 CASSSGAASSGANVLTF
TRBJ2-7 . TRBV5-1 CASSLKEGRGYEQYF
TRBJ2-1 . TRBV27 CASAAVAYNEQFF
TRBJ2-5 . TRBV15 CATSRARVGTQYF
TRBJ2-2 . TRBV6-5 CASPSGGAPHRELFF
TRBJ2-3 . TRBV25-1 CASSAPRTGPSTDTQYF
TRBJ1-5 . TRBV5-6 CASSLMGYSNQPQHF
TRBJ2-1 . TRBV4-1 CASSPAPYNEQFF
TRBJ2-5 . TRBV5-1 CASSLVQGGETQYF
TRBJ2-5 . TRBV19 CAGHRGQETQYF
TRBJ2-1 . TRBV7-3 CASSAVAGGRGEQFF
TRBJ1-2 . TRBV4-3 CASSQVLAGFEGYTF
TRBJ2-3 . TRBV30 CAWSLDFRRAADTQYF
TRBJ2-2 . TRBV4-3 CASSLEQGAPGELFF
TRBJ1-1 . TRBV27 CASSRDRGLNTEAFF